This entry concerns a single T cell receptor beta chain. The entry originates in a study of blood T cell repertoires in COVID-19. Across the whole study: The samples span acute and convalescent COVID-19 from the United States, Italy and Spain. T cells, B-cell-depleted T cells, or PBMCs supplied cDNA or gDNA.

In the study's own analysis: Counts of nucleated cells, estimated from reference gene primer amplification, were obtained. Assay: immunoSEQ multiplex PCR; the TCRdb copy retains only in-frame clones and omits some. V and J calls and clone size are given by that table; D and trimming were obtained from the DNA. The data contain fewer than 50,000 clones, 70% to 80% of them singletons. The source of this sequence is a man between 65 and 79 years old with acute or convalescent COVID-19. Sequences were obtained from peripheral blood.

The CDR3 spells CAWSVRRQETQYF. The CDR3 coding sequence is TGTGCCTGGAGTGTACGGAGGCAAGAGACCCAGTACTTC. The V gene is TRBV30, the J gene TRBJ2-5, with a weak D call TRBD2 (5 bases). V was shortened by 0 bases and J by 2 bases, with 7 bases between the two germline ends. This CDR3 has 13 amino acids. Germline V gene data show CDR1 as GTSNPN and CDR2 as SVGIG (reference sequence).